This T cell receptor beta chain was profiled in a study of CD8+ T cells in alopecia areata. As the sequencing template, cDNA was produced by extracting RNA and reverse transcribing it. The method was immunoSEQ multiplex PCR; TCRdb's version includes in-frame clones alone and lacks a portion of them. The sample contains about 60,000 clones, 46% of which appear only once. Trimming shortened V by 5 bases and J by 2 bases, and 12 bases separated the two germline ends. CDR1 is GTSNPN and CDR2 is SVGIG in the germline V gene (reference sequence). CDR3 length: 13 amino acids. This sample's treatment: oral pan-JAK inhibitor, 5-10 mg twice daily.

This clonotype was sampled from a human donor with alopecia areata. This chain links TRBV30 with TRBJ1-2; D gene uncertain. Sequenced material: CD8+ T cells sorted from blood, taken around week 36, from a patient treated with tofacitinib. The CDR3 region is CAWGDVNNYGYTF. Here the CDR3 DNA reads TGTGCCTGGGGAGACGTAAACAACTATGGCTACACCTTC.